What follows is one T cell receptor beta chain and its context. Its antigen remains unknown. A single record per CDR3 protein comes from TCRdb applying MiXCR to the RT-PCR reads. The sample consists of approximately 520,000 distinct CDR3 sequences, around 25% of them appearing once. This sample stems from a study of response to subunit inactivated influenza vaccine. Findings and caveats of the study: The authors suggested that every seasonal influenza vaccination recruits few new T cells.

The CDR3 sequence is 16 residues long. V was clipped by 5 bases and J by 2 bases, with 19 bases between them. The receptor's source is a man aged 50 or older who received an inactivated influenza vaccine. The V call is TRBV12-3 or TRBV12-4, the J call TRBJ2-7, with a possible D match to TRBD1 (6 bases). The sequenced sample was CD4+ T cells sorted from PBMCs, obtained 4 to 6 days after vaccination. CDR3 loop: CASSLGLTGTTYEQYF. The CDR3 DNA follows: TGTGCCAGCAGTCTGGGGCTGACAGGTACTACCTACGAGCAGTACTTC.